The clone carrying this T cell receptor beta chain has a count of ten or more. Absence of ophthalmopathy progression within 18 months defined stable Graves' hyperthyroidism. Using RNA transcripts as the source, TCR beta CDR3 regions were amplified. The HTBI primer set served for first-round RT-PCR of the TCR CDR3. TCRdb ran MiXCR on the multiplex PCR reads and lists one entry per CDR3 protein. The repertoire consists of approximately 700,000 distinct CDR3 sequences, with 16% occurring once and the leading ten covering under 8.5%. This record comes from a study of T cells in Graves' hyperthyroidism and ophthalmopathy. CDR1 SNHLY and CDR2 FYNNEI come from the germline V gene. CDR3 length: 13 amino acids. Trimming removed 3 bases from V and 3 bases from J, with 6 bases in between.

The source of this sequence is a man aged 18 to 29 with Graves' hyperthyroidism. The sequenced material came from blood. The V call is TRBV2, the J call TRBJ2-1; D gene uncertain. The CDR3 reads CASSEGSYNEQFF. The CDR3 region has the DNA TGTGCCAGCAGTGAGGGCAGCTACAATGAGCAGTTCTTC.